Each of the 21 T cell receptor beta chains below was sequenced from the same sample in a study of CD8+ T cells in alopecia areata. Extracted RNA was reverse transcribed, and the resulting cDNA served as sequencing template. Assay: immunoSEQ multiplex PCR; the TCRdb copy retains only in-frame clones and omits some. The repertoire holds approximately 89,000 clones, with about 51% as singletons. Material for sequencing was NKG2D-high CD8+ T cells sorted from blood. The receptors were gathered from a human donor with alopecia areata.

V gene TRBV19 combines with J gene TRBJ2-1; D may be TRBD2 (5 bases). Germline CDR1 and CDR2: LNHDA and SQIVND (reference sequence). The CDR3 runs to 14 residues. Trimming left V 3 bases short and J 7 bases short, with 13 bases between. CDR3 in amino acids: CASSILAGPNEQFF. The DNA of the CDR3 is TGTGCCAGTAGTATTCTGGCGGGCCCAAATGAGCAGTTCTTC.

The sample holds a few counts of this clone. The chain is built from TRBV19 and TRBJ2-7; D gene uncertain. CDR1 is LNHDA and CDR2 is SQIVND in the germline V gene (reference sequence). This CDR3 is 14 amino acids long. V was shortened by 3 bases and J by 2 bases, with 11 bases between the two germline ends. The DNA for the CDR3 is TGTGCCAGTAGTATGGTGGCAGGCACCTACGAGCAGTACTTC. Translated: CASSMVAGTYEQYF.

This clone has just a few counts. The rearrangement joins TRBV30 to TRBJ2-1, with 8 bases that match TRBD2. This CDR3 is built from 11 residues. The ends lost 8 bases at V and 7 bases at J; junction bases unmatched: 4. CDR1 GTSNPN and CDR2 SVGIG come from the germline V gene (reference sequence). CDR3 DNA sequence: TGTGCCCACCGGGGGGGGAATGAGCAGTTCTTC. Residues: CAHRGGNEQFF.

The chain combines TRBV27 with TRBJ1-1; D remains unclear. This CDR3 has 14 residues. The ends were cut back, 6 bases at V and 0 bases at J, with 11 bases in the middle. CDR1 and CDR2 (germline): MNHEY, SMNVEV (reference sequence). In DNA, the CDR3 is TGTGCCAGCAGCTCCGACGGGTTGAACACTGAAGCTTTCTTT. It codes for CASSSDGLNTEAFF.

The rearrangement links TRBV5-1 to TRBJ2-3; D not certain. V was pared by 7 bases and J by 0 bases, with 18 bases between. Looked up from germline, CDR1 is SGHRS and CDR2 is YFSETQ. This CDR3 is 16 amino acids long. As DNA, the CDR3 is TGCGCCAGCCATCAGCTTGGTTTCGACAGCACAGATACGCAGTATTTT. Protein: CASHQLGFDSTDTQYF.

The chain has TRBV28 and TRBJ2-5; D ambiguous. The CDR3 has 11 amino acids. Germline V CDR1 and CDR2: MDHEN, SYDVKM. With 8 bases removed from V and 4 bases from J, the gap between germline ends came to 8 bases. CDR3 DNA: TGTGCCAGCCACAGTTCAGAGACCCAGTACTTC. Protein product: CASHSSETQYF. Complete variable domain (other parts from reference TRBV28 and TRBJ2-5): DVKVTQSSRYLVKRTGEKVFLECVQDMDHENMFWYRQDPGLGLRLIYFSYDVKMKEKGDIPEGYSVSREKKERFSLILESASTNQTSMYLCASHSSETQYFGPGTRLLVL.

In its sample, this clone is medium-sized. Other DNA sequences in this sample translate to the same CDR3. The chain uses TRBV7-9 and TRBJ1-5, with D hard to call. Germline loops: CDR1 SEHNR, CDR2 FQNEAQ (reference sequence). The germline V and J ends were trimmed by 1 base and 5 bases, with 3 bases remaining between them. CDR3 size: 12 residues. CDR3 residues: CASSLGDQPQHF. DNA for the CDR3: TGTGCCAGCAGCTTAGGGGATCAGCCCCAGCATTTT.

The chain carries TRBV11-2 and TRBJ2-7; D is perhaps TRBD2 (6 bases). Germline V gene data show CDR1 as SGHAT and CDR2 as FQNNGV. This CDR3 region has 14 residues. Trimming shortened V by 3 bases and J by 0 bases, and 9 bases separated the two germline ends. CDR3 in DNA: TGTGCCAGCAGCTTTAGCGGACCCTCCTACGAGCAGTACTTC. Translation gives CASSFSGPSYEQYF. Using reference TRBV11-2 and TRBJ2-7 for the parts outside the CDR3, the full variable domain is EAGVAQSPRYKIIEKRQSVAFWCNPISGHATLYWYQQILGQGPKLLIQFQNNGVVDDSQLPKDRFSAERLKGVDSTLKIQPAKLEDSAVYLCASSFSGPSYEQYFGPGTRLTVT.

V is TRBV19 and J is TRBJ2-3, with D possibly called TRBD1 or TRBD2 (6 bases each). V was shortened by 5 bases and J by 2 bases, with 14 bases between the two germline ends. The germline gives CDR1 LNHDA, CDR2 SQIVND (reference sequence). This CDR3 is 15 amino acids long. This CDR3 is CASSALTGATDTQYF. The CDR3, as DNA: TGTGCCAGTAGTGCCCTAACGGGGGCCACAGATACGCAGTATTTT.

This chain links TRBV14 with TRBJ2-7; a possible D gene is TRBD2 (5 bases). Trimming took off 3 bases at V and 6 bases at J, with 12 bases between the two ends. The CDR3 extends over 13 amino acids. The germline CDR1 and CDR2 sequences are SGHDN and FVKESK. This chain's CDR3 is CASSHIKAGEQYF. The CDR3 DNA follows: TGTGCCAGCAGCCACATTAAGGCGGGCGAGCAGTACTTC.

V gene TRBV4-3 combines with J gene TRBJ2-2, with D tentatively TRBD1 or TRBD2 (5 bases each). This CDR3 comprises 16 residues. Trimming took 1 base from V and 6 from J, leaving 15 bases between them. CDR1 LGHNA and CDR2 YSLEER come from the germline V gene. CDR3 DNA sequence: TGCGCCAGCAGCCAAGGGTCCCAGGGAGCGGCCGGGGAGCTGTTTTTT. Its translation is CASSQGSQGAAGELFF.

There are a few counts of this clone. The chain uses TRBV5-1 and TRBJ2-5; a weak D match, TRBD1 (5 bases). This CDR3 has 16 residues. The V and J ends lost 0 bases and 3 bases respectively, with 15 bases between them. The V gene's germline CDR1 is SGHRS and CDR2 YFSETQ. DNA for the CDR3: TGCGCCAGCAGCTTGGTGTCTAGGGGTTTGGAAGAGACCCAGTACTTC. Translation: CASSLVSRGLEETQYF.

With respect to this clone: Other DNA sequences in this specimen translate into the identical CDR3. This sequence joins TRBV5-1 and TRBJ1-3; D unresolved. Germline CDR1 is SGHRS and CDR2 is YFSETQ. CDR3 length: 14 residues. Trimming stripped 1 base from V and 2 bases from J, with 7 bases between. The CDR3 sequence: CASSLSGTGNTIYF. The CDR3 DNA reads as TGCGCCAGCAGCTTGTCGGGTACTGGAAACACCATATATTTT.

The V gene is TRBV30, the J gene TRBJ2-7, with D perhaps TRBD1 (5 bases). CDR3 length: 13 residues. Germline CDR1 and CDR2: GTSNPN and SVGIG (reference sequence). CDR3 region: CASGHPSSYEQYF. CDR3 coding DNA: TGTGCTTCCGGACACCCGAGCTCCTACGAGCAGTACTTC.

J is TRBJ1-5 and V is TRBV27, with D uncertain. This CDR3 contains 14 residues. V lost 2 bases to trimming and J lost 7 bases, with 12 bases between them. Germline CDR1 is MNHEY and CDR2 is SMNVEV (reference sequence). This CDR3 is CASSLRAGVQPQHF. The CDR3 DNA is TGTGCCAGCAGTTTACGTGCGGGTGTCCAGCCCCAGCATTTT.

The chain is built from TRBV29-1 and TRBJ2-3; D uncertain. The CDR3 sequence is 12 residues long. Germline lookup yields CDR1 SQVTM and CDR2 ANQGSEA. The germline V and J ends were trimmed by 3 bases and 0 bases, with 4 bases remaining between them. The CDR3 nucleotides read TGCAGCGTTGAGGGTAGCACAGATACGCAGTATTTT. Its translation: CSVEGSTDTQYF.

This clone was counted once. This rearrangement joins TRBV27 to TRBJ2-7; 10 bases are shared with TRBD1. Germline CDR1 is MNHEY and CDR2 is SMNVEV (reference sequence). Trimming took 6 bases from V and 2 from J; bases not matched to a gene: 10. The CDR3 sequence is 16 residues long. The CDR3 nucleotides are TGTGCCAGCAGGGGGGGACAGGGGCCATTGACCTACGAGCAGTACTTC. Translation gives CASRGGQGPLTYEQYF.

The V call is TRBV7-3, the J call TRBJ2-7; weak D call: TRBD2 (5 bases). Deletions cut 5 bases from V and 3 bases from J, with 23 bases between. From germline, CDR1 is SGHTA and CDR2 FQGTGA. CDR3 length: 17 amino acids. As DNA, the CDR3 is TGTGCCAGCAGCCACCCGACTTGGGCTAGCCCGCTCTACGAGCAGTACTTC. The encoded protein is CASSHPTWASPLYEQYF.

This chain uses TRBV28 with TRBJ2-7; 7 bases are a match to TRBD1. Germline V CDR1 and CDR2: MDHEN, SYDVKM. The trim removed 5 bases at V and 2 bases at J, leaving 9 bases unmatched. The CDR3 sequence is 15 residues long. CDR3 region: CASSAFPGQTYEQYF. The CDR3 region has the DNA TGTGCCAGCAGTGCCTTCCCGGGACAGACCTACGAGCAGTACTTC.

The table lists this clone with a few counts. The V gene is TRBV19, the J gene TRBJ2-7, with D unclear. The germline CDR1 and CDR2 sequences are LNHDA and SQIVND (reference sequence). V was pared by 5 bases and J by 3 bases, with 5 bases between. The CDR3 contains 11 residues. The CDR3 here is CASSPGYEQYF. Here the CDR3 DNA reads TGTGCCAGTAGTCCAGGCTACGAGCAGTACTTC.

The gene calls are TRBV19 and TRBJ2-7; 8 nucleotides match TRBD1. The germline gives CDR1 LNHDA, CDR2 SQIVND (reference sequence). J was trimmed by 2 bases and V by 6 bases; bases with no gene match: 6. The CDR3 runs to 14 residues. The DNA of the CDR3 is TGTGCCAGTAGGGCTGGACAGGGCGCCTACGAGCAGTACTTC. Translated: CASRAGQGAYEQYF.